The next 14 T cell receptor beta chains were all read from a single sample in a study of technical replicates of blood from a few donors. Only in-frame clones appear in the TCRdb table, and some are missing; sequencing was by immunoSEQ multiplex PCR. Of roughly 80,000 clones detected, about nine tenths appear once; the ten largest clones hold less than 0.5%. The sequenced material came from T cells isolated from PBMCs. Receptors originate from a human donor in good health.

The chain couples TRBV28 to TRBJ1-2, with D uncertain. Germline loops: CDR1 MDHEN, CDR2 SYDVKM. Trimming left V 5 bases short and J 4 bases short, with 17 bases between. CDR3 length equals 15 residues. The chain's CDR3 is CASSPPGSPGYGYTF. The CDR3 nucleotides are TGTGCCAGCAGTCCCCCCGGTAGTCCCGGCTATGGCTACACCTTC.

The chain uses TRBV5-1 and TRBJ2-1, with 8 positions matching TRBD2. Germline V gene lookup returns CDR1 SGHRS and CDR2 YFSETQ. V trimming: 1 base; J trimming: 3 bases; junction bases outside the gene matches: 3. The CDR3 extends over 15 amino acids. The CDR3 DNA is TGCGCCAGCAGCTTGACTAGCGGAGACTACAATGAGCAGTTCTTC. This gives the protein CASSLTSGDYNEQFF. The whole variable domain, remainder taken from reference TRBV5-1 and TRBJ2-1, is KAGVTQTPRYLIKTRGQQVTLSCSPISGHRSVSWYQQTPGQGLQFLFEYFSETQRNKGNFPGRFSGRQFSNSRSEMNVSTLELGDSALYLCASSLTSGDYNEQFFGPGTRLTVL.

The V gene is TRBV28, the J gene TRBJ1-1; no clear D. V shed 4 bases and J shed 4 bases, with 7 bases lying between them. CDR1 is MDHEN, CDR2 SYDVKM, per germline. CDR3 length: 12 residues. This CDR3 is CASSWTRTEAFF. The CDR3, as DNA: TGTGCCAGCAGTTGGACTCGCACTGAAGCTTTCTTT.

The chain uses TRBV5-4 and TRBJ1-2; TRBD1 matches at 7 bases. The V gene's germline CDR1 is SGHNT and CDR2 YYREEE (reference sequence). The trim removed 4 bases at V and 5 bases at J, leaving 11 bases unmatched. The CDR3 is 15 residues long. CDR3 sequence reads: CASSAGTAVPYGYTF. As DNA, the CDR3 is TGTGCCAGCAGCGCGGGGACAGCCGTTCCATATGGCTACACCTTC.

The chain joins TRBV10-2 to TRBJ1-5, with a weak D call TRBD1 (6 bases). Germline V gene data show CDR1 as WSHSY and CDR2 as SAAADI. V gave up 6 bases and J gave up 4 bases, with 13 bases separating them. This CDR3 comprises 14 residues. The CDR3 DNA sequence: TGCGCCAGCAGGGGGGGGGCAGGGAATCAGCCCCAGCATTTT. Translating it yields CASRGGAGNQPQHF.

The DNA of the CDR3 is TGTGCCAGCAGTTACTCTACGTCGGGCTCCTACGAGCAGTACTTC. Translation gives CASSYSTSGSYEQYF. J is TRBJ2-7 and V is TRBV6-5; D ambiguous. The CDR3 extends over 15 amino acids. CDR1 and CDR2 from the germline V gene are MNHEY and SVGAGI. The V end lost 0 bases, the J end lost 0 bases, and 9 bases lay between the germline ends.

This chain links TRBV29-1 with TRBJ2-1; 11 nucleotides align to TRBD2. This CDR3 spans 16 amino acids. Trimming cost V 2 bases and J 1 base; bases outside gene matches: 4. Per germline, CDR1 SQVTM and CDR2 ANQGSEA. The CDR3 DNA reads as TGCAGCGTTGAAAAGGGGACTAGCGGATCCTACAATGAGCAGTTCTTC. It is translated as CSVEKGTSGSYNEQFF.

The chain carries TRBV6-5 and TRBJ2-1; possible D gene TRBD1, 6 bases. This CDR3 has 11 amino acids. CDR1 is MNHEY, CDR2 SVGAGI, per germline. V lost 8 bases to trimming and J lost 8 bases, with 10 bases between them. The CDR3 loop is CASQGYYEQFF. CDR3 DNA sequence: TGTGCCAGCCAGGGGTATTATGAGCAGTTCTTC.

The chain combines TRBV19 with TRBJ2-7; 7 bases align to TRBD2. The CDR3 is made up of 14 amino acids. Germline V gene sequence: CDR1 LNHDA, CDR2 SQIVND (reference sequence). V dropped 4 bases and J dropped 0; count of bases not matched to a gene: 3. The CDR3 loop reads CASSTSGNSYEQYF. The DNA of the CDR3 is TGTGCCAGTAGTACGAGCGGGAACTCCTACGAGCAGTACTTC.

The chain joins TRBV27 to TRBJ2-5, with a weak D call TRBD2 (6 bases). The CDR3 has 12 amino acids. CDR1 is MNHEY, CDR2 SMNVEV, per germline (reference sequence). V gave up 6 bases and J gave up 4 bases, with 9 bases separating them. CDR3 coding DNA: TGTGCCAGCAGAGGGACTCGAGAGACCCAGTACTTC. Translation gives CASRGTRETQYF.

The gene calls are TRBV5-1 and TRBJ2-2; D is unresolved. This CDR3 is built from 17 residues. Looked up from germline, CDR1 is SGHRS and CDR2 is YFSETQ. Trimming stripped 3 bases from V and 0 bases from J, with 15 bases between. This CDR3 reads CASSSVPGQSNTGELFF. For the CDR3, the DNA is TGCGCCAGCAGCTCGGTCCCTGGGCAGTCGAACACCGGGGAGCTGTTTTTT.

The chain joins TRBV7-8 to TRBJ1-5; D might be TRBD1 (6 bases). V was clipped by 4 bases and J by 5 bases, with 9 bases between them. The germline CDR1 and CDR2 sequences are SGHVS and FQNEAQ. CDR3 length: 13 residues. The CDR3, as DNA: TGTGCCAGCAGCTCCCACAGGGATCAGCCCCAGCATTTT. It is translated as CASSSHRDQPQHF. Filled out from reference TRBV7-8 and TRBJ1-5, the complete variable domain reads GAGVSQSPRYKVAKRGQDVALRCDPISGHVSLFWYQQALGQGPEFLTYFQNEAQLDKSGLPSDRFFAERPEGSVSTLKIQRTQQEDSAVYLCASSSHRDQPQHFGDGTRLSIL.

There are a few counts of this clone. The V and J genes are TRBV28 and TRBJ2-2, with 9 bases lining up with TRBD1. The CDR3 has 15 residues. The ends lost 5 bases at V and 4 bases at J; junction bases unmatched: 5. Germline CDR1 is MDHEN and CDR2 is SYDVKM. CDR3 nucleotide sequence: TGTGCCAGCAGTCTGGGACAGGGTAGCACCGGGGAGCTGTTTTTT. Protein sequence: CASSLGQGSTGELFF. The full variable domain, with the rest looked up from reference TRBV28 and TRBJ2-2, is DVKVTQSSRYLVKRTGEKVFLECVQDMDHENMFWYRQDPGLGLRLIYFSYDVKMKEKGDIPEGYSVSREKKERFSLILESASTNQTSMYLCASSLGQGSTGELFFGEGSRLTVL.

This CDR3 is CASSAQGGNTEAFF. The DNA of the CDR3 is TGTGCCAGCAGCGCACAGGGTGGGAACACTGAAGCTTTCTTT. The chain employs TRBV7-6 and TRBJ1-1, with D possibly TRBD1 on 6 matching bases. The CDR3 has 14 residues. Between the trimmed V and J ends, which lost 5 bases and 1 base, there was a span of 11 bases. Per germline, CDR1 SGHVS and CDR2 FNYEAQ.